Reported below is one T cell receptor (beta chain). The data originate from a study of blood T cell repertoires in COVID-19. Study-level background: COVID-19 samples, acute and convalescent, were from the United States, Italy and Spain. PBMCs, B-cell-depleted T cells, or T cells were the source of the cDNA or gDNA that made up the material.

In the authors' methods: The assay estimated nucleated cells by amplifying reference gene primers. Repertoires were generated with immunoSEQ multiplex PCR, while TCRdb's copy carries only in-frame clones and drops some. V and J calls plus clone size are reproduced from that table; the DNA served to infer D and trimming. The sample records tens of thousands of clones, approximately 89% being singletons. CDR3 length: 17 amino acids. Looked up from germline, CDR1 is SGDLS and CDR2 is YYNGEE. Trimming took off 4 bases at V and 2 bases at J, with 22 bases between the two ends. This chain uses TRBV9 with TRBJ2-7; tentative D call: TRBD2 (6 bases). The source material was peripheral blood. This clonotype was obtained from a man over 45 with active COVID-19. The CDR3 here is CASSPAASSVGAYEQYF. Written as DNA, the CDR3 is TGTGCCAGCAGCCCAGCTGCTTCTAGCGTAGGGGCCTACGAGCAGTACTTC. The full variable domain, with the rest looked up from reference TRBV9 and TRBJ2-7, is DSGVTQTPKHLITATGQRVTLRCSPRSGDLSVYWYQQSLDQGLQFLIQYYNGEERAKGNILERFSAQQFPDLHSELNLSSLELGDSALYFCASSPAASSVGAYEQYFGPGTRLTVT.